Presented here are 19 T cell receptor beta chains from one specimen sequenced in a study of T cell changes during pregnancy in multiple sclerosis. Method: immunoSEQ multiplex PCR; TCRdb's copy keeps in-frame clones and lacks some. The table has tens of thousands of clones, 85% to 95% seen once; the top ten hold about 2.5%. Sequenced material: CD8+ T cells from peripheral blood mononuclear cells, taken in the third trimester of pregnancy. These receptors originate from a female donor with multiple sclerosis, enrolled in a pregnancy study.

This chain joins TRBV2 and TRBJ2-1, with D tentatively TRBD2 (6 bases). The CDR3 is 11 residues long. The germline V gene has CDR1 SNHLY and CDR2 FYNNEI. V was trimmed by 8 bases and J by 7 bases, leaving 9 bases between them. The CDR3, as DNA: TGTGCCAGCCCCCGGGGGAATGAGCAGTTCTTC. It translates to CASPRGNEQFF.

This chain joins TRBV6-1 and TRBJ2-7; D call uncertain. The germline CDR1 and CDR2 sequences are MNHNS and SASEGT. V was shortened by 1 base and J by 1 base, with 8 bases between the two germline ends. This CDR3 region has 14 residues. This CDR3 is CASSEVAGSYEQYF. The CDR3, as DNA: TGTGCCAGCAGTGAAGTGGCAGGATCCTACGAGCAGTACTTC.

CDR3 in amino acids: CASSQAYGGGSYEQYF. DNA of the CDR3: TGCGCCAGCAGCCAAGCCTACGGGGGGGGTTCCTACGAGCAGTACTTC. The chain links TRBV4-1 to TRBJ2-7, with TRBD2 matching 8 bases. The trim removed 1 base at V and 1 base at J, leaving 6 bases unmatched. CDR3 length equals 16 residues. The germline CDR1 and CDR2 sequences are MGHRA and YSYEKL.

The chain has TRBV7-9 and TRBJ2-5, with 7 nucleotides matching TRBD2. Per germline, CDR1 SEHNR and CDR2 FQNEAQ (reference sequence). The V gene end was trimmed by 5 bases and the J gene end by 2 bases; junction bases not matched to a gene: 8. This CDR3 is built from 15 residues. The CDR3 nucleotides are TGTGCCAGCAGCCCGCCCCTAGCGGAGCAAGAGACCCAGTACTTC. Its protein product is CASSPPLAEQETQYF.

The chain combines TRBV6-5 with TRBJ2-2, with a tentative D call TRBD1 (6 bases). The length of the CDR3 is 13 residues. The V gene's germline CDR1 is MNHEY and CDR2 SVGAGI. Trimming cost V 5 bases and J 3 bases, with 7 bases left between them. Here the CDR3 reads CASSPGDTGELFF. CDR3 DNA sequence: TGTGCCAGCAGTCCAGGGGACACCGGGGAGCTGTTTTTT.

Here the CDR3 reads CASSGDSGNGPQHF. DNA of the CDR3: TGCGCCAGCAGCGGGGACAGTGGGAATGGGCCCCAGCATTTT. The chain combines TRBV4-1 with TRBJ1-5; TRBD1 aligns across 7 bases. The CDR3 extends over 14 amino acids. CDR1 and CDR2 from the germline V gene are MGHRA and YSYEKL. With 5 bases clipped from V and 9 bases from J, the junction kept 10 bases outside the gene matches.

The V call is TRBV7-9, the J call TRBJ2-5; D may be TRBD1 (6 bases). V dropped 2 bases and J dropped 3 bases, with 10 bases sitting between them. Germline V CDR1 and CDR2: SEHNR, FQNEAQ (reference sequence). This CDR3 comprises 14 residues. CDR3 region: CASSLPGQKETQYF. In nucleotides, the CDR3 is TGTGCCAGCAGCTTACCCGGACAGAAAGAGACCCAGTACTTC.

This sequence joins TRBV5-1 and TRBJ1-2; weak D call: TRBD1 (5 bases). CDR3 length equals 14 residues. V was clipped by 1 base and J by 8 bases, with 15 bases between them. Germline V lookup: CDR1 SGHRS, CDR2 YFSETQ. The CDR3 DNA follows: TGCGCCAGCAGCTTGTCGCGGGGGAATAACGGCTACACCTTC. Encoded protein: CASSLSRGNNGYTF.

The chain's CDR3 is CASSADRDRSYEQYF. In nucleotides, the CDR3 is TGTGCCAGCAGCGCAGACAGGGACCGATCCTACGAGCAGTACTTC. The gene calls are TRBV2 and TRBJ2-7; 7 positions agree with TRBD1. Germline-derived CDR1 and CDR2 are SNHLY and FYNNEI. The CDR3 is 15 residues long. Trimming at V came to 6 bases and at J to 1 base, leaving 9 bases not matched to a gene. The whole variable domain, remainder taken from reference TRBV2 and TRBJ2-7, is EPEVTQTPSHQVTQMGQEVILRCVPISNHLYFYWYRQILGQKVEFLVSFYNNEISEKSEIFDDQFSVERPDGSNFTLKIRSTKLEDSAMYFCASSADRDRSYEQYFGPGTRLTVT.

The chain couples TRBV5-4 to TRBJ1-3; possible D gene TRBD1, 5 bases. CDR3 size: 16 residues. CDR1 is SGHNT and CDR2 is YYREEE in the germline V gene (reference sequence). V dropped 0 bases and J dropped 0 bases, with 10 bases sitting between them. In DNA form, the CDR3 reads TGTGCCAGCAGCTTGGCCGGCGGGGGCTCTGGAAACACCATATATTTT. It translates to CASSLAGGGSGNTIYF.

The chain uses TRBV13 and TRBJ2-5; 7 nucleotides line up with TRBD1. The CDR3 runs to 13 residues. J gave up 3 bases and V 4 bases, and 2 bases lay outside the gene matches. The germline V gene encodes CDR1 PRHDT and CDR2 FYEKMQ (reference sequence). The CDR3 protein is CASSSGQEETQYF. CDR3 sequence (DNA): TGTGCCAGCAGCTCCGGACAGGAAGAGACCCAGTACTTC.

The genes are TRBV9 and TRBJ2-3, with D possibly TRBD2 on 6 matching bases. CDR1 and CDR2 from the germline V gene are SGDLS and YYNGEE. CDR3 length equals 15 residues. V was pared by 3 bases and J by 3 bases, with 14 bases between. The CDR3 DNA reads as TGTGCCAGCAGCGCGGCTAGCGTATCGACAGATACGCAGTATTTT. It yields the protein CASSAASVSTDTQYF. Filled out from reference TRBV9 and TRBJ2-3, the complete variable domain reads DSGVTQTPKHLITATGQRVTLRCSPRSGDLSVYWYQQSLDQGLQFLIQYYNGEERAKGNILERFSAQQFPDLHSELNLSSLELGDSALYFCASSAASVSTDTQYFGPGTRLTVL.

This clone has only one observation. The genes are TRBV27 and TRBJ2-1; D perhaps matches TRBD2 (6 bases). The ends were cut back, 5 bases at V and 2 bases at J, with 16 bases in the middle. CDR1 is MNHEY and CDR2 is SMNVEV in the germline V gene (reference sequence). CDR3 size: 16 residues. As DNA, the CDR3 is TGTGCCAGCAGTCCCGAAATAGCGGAAACCTACAATGAGCAGTTCTTC. This translates into CASSPEIAETYNEQFF.

The chain combines TRBV30 with TRBJ1-2, with 7 nucleotides matching TRBD1. Per the germline V gene, CDR1 is GTSNPN and CDR2 is SVGIG (reference sequence). J was trimmed by 4 bases and V by 1 base; bases with no gene match: 9. There are 15 residues in the CDR3. The CDR3 sequence is CAWSELQGLGYGYTF. Here the CDR3 DNA reads TGTGCCTGGAGTGAGTTACAGGGGTTAGGCTATGGCTACACCTTC.

This clone was observed once. This rearrangement joins TRBV5-1 to TRBJ2-7; a weak D match, TRBD2 (6 bases). Trimming left V 0 bases short and J 2 bases short, with 12 bases between. CDR3 size: 15 residues. CDR1 is SGHRS and CDR2 is YFSETQ in the germline V gene. DNA of the CDR3: TGCGCCAGCAGCTTGGAGAGCGGGCAGACCTACGAGCAGTACTTC. It yields the protein CASSLESGQTYEQYF.

The CDR3 DNA is TGTGCCAGCAGTTTACGACCTAGCGGGAGGGGCACAGATACGCAGTATTTT. The encoded protein is CASSLRPSGRGTDTQYF. The genes are TRBV28 and TRBJ2-3, with 12 bases lining up with TRBD2. Germline-derived CDR1 and CDR2 are MDHEN and SYDVKM. The CDR3 is made up of 17 amino acids. J lost 1 base, V lost 2 bases, and 4 bases had no gene match. The whole variable domain, remainder taken from reference TRBV28 and TRBJ2-3, is DVKVTQSSRYLVKRTGEKVFLECVQDMDHENMFWYRQDPGLGLRLIYFSYDVKMKEKGDIPEGYSVSREKKERFSLILESASTNQTSMYLCASSLRPSGRGTDTQYFGPGTRLTVL.

The chain uses TRBV27 and TRBJ2-5; the match to TRBD1 covers 9 bases. J gave up 6 bases and V 5 bases, and 13 bases lay outside the gene matches. The germline V gene has CDR1 MNHEY and CDR2 SMNVEV (reference sequence). This CDR3 has 16 residues. The CDR3 region has the DNA TGTGCCAGCAGTCCCCTCCAGACAGGGGGTTTGAAGACCCAGTACTTC. This gives the protein CASSPLQTGGLKTQYF.

CDR3 nucleotides: TGTGCCAGCAGTTACTGGCGGACAGAATCGAACACTGAAGCTTTCTTT. Protein sequence: CASSYWRTESNTEAFF. The gene calls are TRBV6-5 and TRBJ1-1; weak D call: TRBD1 (6 bases). The CDR3 is made up of 16 amino acids. The germline V gene has CDR1 MNHEY and CDR2 SVGAGI. The V gene lost 1 base and the J gene lost 1 base, with 13 bases spanning the gap.

The chain has TRBV2 and TRBJ2-1; 7 bases are a match to TRBD2. The trim removed 8 bases at V and 7 bases at J, leaving 14 bases unmatched. Germline assignment: CDR1 SNHLY and CDR2 FYNNEI. This CDR3 has 15 amino acids. CDR3 protein: CASWIVAGVRNEQFF. The CDR3, as DNA: TGTGCCAGCTGGATCGTGGCGGGAGTTAGAAATGAGCAGTTCTTC.